A single sample is the source of the 29 T cell receptor beta chains below, sequenced in a study of blood T cell repertoires in COVID-19. The table came from immunoSEQ multiplex PCR; TCRdb's copy has only in-frame clones and leaves some out. The sample has approximately 290,000 clones, approximately 90% seen once. The sample comprised peripheral blood. The receptors derive from a woman aged 60-75 years with acute or convalescent COVID-19.

In the case of this clone: Other nucleotide sequences in the sample specify the same CDR3. J is TRBJ1-1 and V is TRBV28; a weak D match, TRBD1 (6 bases). This CDR3 is built from 14 residues. Trimming stripped 1 base from V and 4 bases from J, with 10 bases between. The V gene's germline CDR1 is MDHEN and CDR2 SYDVKM. In DNA, the CDR3 is TGTGCCAGCAGTTTATCTAGGGGGGGCACTGAAGCTTTCTTT. This encodes CASSLSRGGTEAFF.

The chain recombines TRBV29-1 with TRBJ2-7; perhaps TRBD1 as D (6 bases). The CDR3 consists of 13 residues. Between the trimmed V and J ends, which lost 6 bases and 5 bases, there was a span of 17 bases. Looked up from germline, CDR1 is SQVTM and CDR2 is ANQGSEA. CDR3 DNA sequence: TGCAGCGTCCGGGAAACAGGGAAACACGAGCAGTACTTC. Translation: CSVRETGKHEQYF.

This rearrangement joins TRBV19 to TRBJ1-2; D may be TRBD1 (6 bases). This CDR3 contains 16 residues. Germline loops: CDR1 LNHDA, CDR2 SQIVND (reference sequence). V was pared by 6 bases and J by 5 bases, with 22 bases between. CDR3 loop: CASSRGEGDSVYGYTF. In nucleotides, the CDR3 is TGTGCCAGTAGCAGGGGAGAGGGTGATTCGGTGTATGGCTACACCTTC.

The chain links TRBV29-1 to TRBJ2-1, with TRBD2 matching 7 bases. CDR1 SQVTM and CDR2 ANQGSEA come from the germline V gene. The CDR3 is 11 residues long. The trim removed 6 bases at V and 11 bases at J, leaving 7 bases unmatched. The CDR3 region has the DNA TGCAGCGTAGGAACTAGCGAAAAGCAGTTCTTC. This translates into CSVGTSEKQFF.

This clone was detected once. The J gene is TRBJ2-6, the V gene TRBV6-2 or TRBV6-3, with D unclear. This CDR3 spans 14 amino acids. Germline V gene lookup returns CDR1 MNHEY and CDR2 SVGEGT. The germline V and J ends were trimmed by 2 bases and 4 bases, with 6 bases remaining between them. CDR3 coding DNA: TGTGCCAGCAGTTACGTTCTGGGGGCCAACGTCCTGACTTTC. This codes for CASSYVLGANVLTF.

The chain has TRBV7-2 and TRBJ1-1, with 7 bases matching TRBD1. Trimming took 7 bases from V and 6 from J; bases not matched to a gene: 8. This CDR3 contains 13 residues. Germline CDR1 is SGHTA and CDR2 is FQGNSA. The CDR3 sequence is CASTPDRASEAFF. The CDR3, as DNA: TGTGCCAGCACTCCCGACAGGGCTTCTGAAGCTTTCTTT.

V gene TRBV28 combines with J gene TRBJ1-4; 7 positions agree with TRBD1. V lost 3 bases and J lost 4; bases outside the gene matches: 5. Germline loops: CDR1 MDHEN, CDR2 SYDVKM. This CDR3 region has 15 residues. The CDR3: CASSFPGQFNEKLFF. The CDR3 DNA follows: TGTGCCAGCAGTTTCCCGGGACAGTTTAATGAAAAACTGTTTTTT.

The chain has TRBV12-5 and TRBJ2-2; D remains ambiguous. This CDR3 has 14 residues. V lost 2 bases and J lost 0, with 4 bases in between. CDR1 and CDR2 from the germline V gene are LGHNT and FRNRAP. As DNA, the CDR3 is TGTGCTAGTGGTTTGTCAACGAACACCGGGGAGCTGTTTTTT. Its translation: CASGLSTNTGELFF.

The V call is TRBV6-6, the J call TRBJ2-3; 10 bases line up with TRBD2. Germline-derived CDR1 and CDR2 are MNHNY and SVGAGI (reference sequence). This CDR3 has 14 residues. J lost 1 base, V lost 6 bases, and 1 base had no gene match. The CDR3 bases are TGTGCCAGCAGGCTAGCGGGAGGCACAGATACGCAGTATTTT. Its protein product is CASRLAGGTDTQYF.

This sequence joins TRBV27 and TRBJ1-2, with 9 nucleotides matching TRBD1. CDR3 length equals 13 residues. Per the germline V gene, CDR1 is MNHEY and CDR2 is SMNVEV (reference sequence). With V trimmed by 10 bases and J by 6 bases, 9 bases remained unmatched. The CDR3 loop reads CATRDRERDGYTF. DNA of the CDR3: TGTGCCACTCGGGACAGGGAAAGGGATGGCTACACCTTC.

The chain links TRBV24-1 to TRBJ1-2, with 10 bases that match TRBD1. Trimming cost V 8 bases and J 2 bases; bases outside gene matches: 1. The CDR3 totals 13 residues. CDR1 and CDR2 (germline): KGHDR, SFDVKD. The CDR3 DNA reads TGTGCCACCACGGACAGGGGGAACTATGGCTACACCTTC. Encoded protein: CATTDRGNYGYTF.

The CDR3 spells CASTTYGGKEFF. CDR3 DNA sequence: TGTGCCAGCACCACTTACGGGGGTAAGGAGTTCTTC. The rearrangement uses TRBV27 and TRBJ2-1; perhaps TRBD2 as D (6 bases). The length of the CDR3 is 12 residues. Germline lookup yields CDR1 MNHEY and CDR2 SMNVEV (reference sequence). V was cut by 7 bases and J by 14 bases, with 18 bases left in between.

This chain uses TRBV27 with TRBJ1-2; a weak D match, TRBD1 (6 bases). CDR3 length: 15 amino acids. The V end lost 0 bases, the J end lost 4 bases, and 12 bases lay between the germline ends. Germline assignment: CDR1 MNHEY and CDR2 SMNVEV (reference sequence). The CDR3 spells CASSLSPGATYGYTF. In nucleotides, the CDR3 is TGTGCCAGCAGTTTATCTCCAGGGGCCACCTATGGCTACACCTTC.

This chain uses TRBV19 with TRBJ2-1; 7 nucleotides match TRBD1. The germline gives CDR1 LNHDA, CDR2 SQIVND (reference sequence). V lost 9 bases, J lost 1 base, and 9 bases stayed unmatched. This CDR3 contains 15 residues. CDR3 region: CASKGTASSYNEQFF. CDR3 DNA sequence: TGTGCCAGCAAAGGGACAGCTTCTTCCTACAATGAGCAGTTCTTC.

Written as DNA, the CDR3 is TGTGCCAGCAGCAGGGACAGGGGGCGGGCTAACTATGGCTACACCTTC. This sequence encodes CASSRDRGRANYGYTF. The V and J genes are TRBV7-2 and TRBJ1-2; 12 bases are a match to TRBD1. Per the germline V gene, CDR1 is SGHTA and CDR2 is FQGNSA. V was pared by 5 bases and J by 0 bases, with 4 bases of the junction left unmatched. The CDR3 runs 16 residues.

The rearrangement uses TRBV27 and TRBJ2-7; 8 bases are a match to TRBD2. V lost 5 bases, J lost 1 base, and 10 bases stayed unmatched. The V gene's germline CDR1 is MNHEY and CDR2 SMNVEV (reference sequence). The CDR3 is 16 amino acids. The CDR3 coding sequence is TGTGCCAGCAGTCCTAAACCGGGACTAGATTCCTACGAGCAGTACTTC. Protein: CASSPKPGLDSYEQYF.

The chain employs TRBV18 and TRBJ2-1, with TRBD2 identical over 9 bases. Germline-derived CDR1 and CDR2 are KGHSH and LQKENI. V was clipped by 3 bases and J by 2 bases; unmatched bases: 11. The CDR3 length is 18 residues. The CDR3 region is CASSPLGVAGDTYNEQFF. CDR3 DNA sequence: TGTGCCAGCTCACCCCTCGGAGTAGCGGGAGATACCTACAATGAGCAGTTCTTC.

The chain recombines TRBV29-1 with TRBJ2-2; perhaps TRBD1 as D (5 bases). Germline assignment: CDR1 SQVTM and CDR2 ANQGSEA. Trimming cost V 4 bases and J 4 bases, with 16 bases left between them. The CDR3 loop spans 15 amino acids. This CDR3 reads CSVVGAGRATGELFF. The CDR3 nucleotides read TGCAGCGTTGTTGGTGCAGGGCGAGCCACCGGGGAGCTGTTTTTT.

CDR3 residues: CASRGQLKASPLHF. The CDR3 DNA sequence: TGTGCCAGCAGGGGACAGCTAAAGGCTTCACCCCTCCACTTT. This chain joins TRBV28 and TRBJ1-6; 7 nucleotides match TRBD1. V was pared by 6 bases and J by 9 bases, with 8 bases of the junction left unmatched. The CDR3 consists of 14 residues. The V gene's germline CDR1 is MDHEN and CDR2 SYDVKM.

The rearrangement uses TRBV11-2 and TRBJ2-7; 11 bases map to TRBD2. CDR3 length: 16 residues. Losses at the gene ends were 4 bases for V and 1 base for J; bases not matched to a gene: 6. Germline V gene lookup returns CDR1 SGHAT and CDR2 FQNNGV. The CDR3 region is CASSSTSSGGSYEQYF. In DNA, the CDR3 is TGTGCCAGCAGCTCAACTTCTAGCGGGGGGTCCTACGAGCAGTACTTC.

The CDR3 DNA sequence: TGCGCCAGCAGCCTTATAGTGAACACTGAAGCTTTCTTT. Protein: CASSLIVNTEAFF. The V call is TRBV4-3, the J call TRBJ1-1, with D unclear. Germline lookup yields CDR1 LGHNA and CDR2 YSLEER. With 4 bases removed from V and 0 bases from J, the gap between germline ends came to 6 bases. This CDR3 has 13 amino acids.

V usage is TRBV19 and J usage is TRBJ1-3; perhaps TRBD1 as D (6 bases). CDR1 and CDR2 (germline): LNHDA, SQIVND (reference sequence). This CDR3 comprises 14 residues. The V end lost 6 bases, the J end lost 0 bases, and 9 bases lay between the germline ends. This CDR3 reads CASRTGLSGNTIYF. CDR3 bases: TGTGCCAGTAGGACAGGACTCTCTGGAAACACCATATATTTT.

The rearrangement links TRBV4-2 to TRBJ2-2; possible D gene TRBD1, 5 bases. The ends were cut back, 0 bases at V and 3 bases at J, with 5 bases in the middle. Germline CDR1 reads LGHNA; CDR2 reads YNFKEQ. The CDR3 covers 14 residues. The CDR3 region has the DNA TGTGCCAGCAGCCAAGAAGGGGACACCGGGGAGCTGTTTTTT. Protein: CASSQEGDTGELFF.

The chain recombines TRBV18 with TRBJ1-5; 7 nucleotides line up with TRBD1. The CDR3 is made up of 14 amino acids. The V gene's germline CDR1 is KGHSH and CDR2 LQKENI. V was pared by 2 bases and J by 7 bases, with 5 bases of the junction left unmatched. The CDR3 DNA follows: TGTGCCAGCTCACCAGGGACAGTCAGCCAGCCCCAGCATTTT. Translated, it gives CASSPGTVSQPQHF.

The chain recombines TRBV3-1 (or the pseudogene TRBV3-2) with TRBJ2-2; possibly TRBD2 for D (5 bases). Germline CDR1 LGHDT, CDR2 YNNKEL (reference sequence). Trimming took off 7 bases at V and 8 bases at J, with 20 bases between the two ends. This CDR3 contains 15 residues. The CDR3 sequence: CASTRAGPRGGELFF. The CDR3 DNA follows: TGTGCCAGCACCCGGGCGGGTCCACGCGGGGGGGAGCTGTTTTTT.

The chain is built from TRBV18 and TRBJ1-5, with TRBD1 as a possible D gene (6 bases). The ends were cut back, 6 bases at V and 5 bases at J, with 17 bases in the middle. This CDR3 contains 15 residues. Germline CDR1 and CDR2: KGHSH and LQKENI. CDR3 coding DNA: TGTGCCAGCTCCCAAGGCAGGGGTAGGGATCAGCCCCAGCATTTT. Amino acid sequence: CASSQGRGRDQPQHF.

CDR3 sequence (DNA): TGTGCCACCAGTGATCGACTAGCGGGAGAGGAGACCCAGTACTTC. It specifies CATSDRLAGEETQYF. The gene calls are TRBV24-1 and TRBJ2-5; TRBD2 aligns across 12 bases. The CDR3 length is 15 residues. Per germline, CDR1 KGHDR and CDR2 SFDVKD. J gave up 5 bases and V 3 bases, and 3 bases lay outside the gene matches.

CDR3 nucleotides: TGCGCCAGCAGCTTGGGGTGGGACAATGGAGCAATCGGTTATGGCTACACCTTC. The encoded protein is CASSLGWDNGAIGYGYTF. The chain recombines TRBV5-1 with TRBJ1-2, with a possible D match to TRBD1 (6 bases). CDR1 SGHRS and CDR2 YFSETQ come from the germline V gene. The CDR3 covers 18 residues. V dropped 0 bases and J dropped 5 bases, with 23 bases sitting between them.

The chain recombines TRBV27 with TRBJ2-7; 7 bases are shared with TRBD1. With V trimmed by 6 bases and J by 3 bases, 8 bases remained unmatched. Germline-derived CDR1 and CDR2 are MNHEY and SMNVEV (reference sequence). The CDR3 covers 14 residues. CDR3 coding DNA: TGTGCCAGCAGCGCCTACAGGGGTCTCTACGAGCAGTACTTC. This gives the protein CASSAYRGLYEQYF.